Listed below are T cell receptor beta chains from one sample, sequenced in a study of CD8+CD57+ T cells in acquired aplastic anemia. One entry per CDR3 protein results from TCRdb running MiXCR on the reads. The sample holds around 170,000 distinct CDR3 sequences, around half seen once. The sequenced sample was sorted CD4+, CD8+, or CD8+CD57+ T cells (not recorded which) from PBMCs. The source of these receptors is a human donor with aplastic anemia. The CDR3 runs from the conserved cysteine through the conserved F or W.

CDR3: CSASPGESLGDTQYF; V: TRBV20-1; length: 15
CDR3: CASSRAGGNEQYF; V: TRBV7-8; length: 13
CDR3: CASSLISPLHF; V: TRBV7-6; length: 11
CDR3: CASSLDSGSGELFF; V: TRBV11-3; length: 14
CDR3: CATSDPETGGAFF; V: TRBV24-1; length: 13
CDR3: CSAPGLYNEQFF; V: TRBV20-1; length: 12
CDR3: CASSLQGAGYNEQFF; V: TRBV5-1; length: 15
CDR3: CATSRDGQAYNEQYF; V: TRBV15; length: 15
CDR3: CASSYGLSEAFF; V: TRBV7-9; length: 12
CDR3: CAIRQGRRQPQHF; V: TRBV10-3; length: 13
CDR3: CASSMWDVDYGYTF; V: TRBV19; length: 14